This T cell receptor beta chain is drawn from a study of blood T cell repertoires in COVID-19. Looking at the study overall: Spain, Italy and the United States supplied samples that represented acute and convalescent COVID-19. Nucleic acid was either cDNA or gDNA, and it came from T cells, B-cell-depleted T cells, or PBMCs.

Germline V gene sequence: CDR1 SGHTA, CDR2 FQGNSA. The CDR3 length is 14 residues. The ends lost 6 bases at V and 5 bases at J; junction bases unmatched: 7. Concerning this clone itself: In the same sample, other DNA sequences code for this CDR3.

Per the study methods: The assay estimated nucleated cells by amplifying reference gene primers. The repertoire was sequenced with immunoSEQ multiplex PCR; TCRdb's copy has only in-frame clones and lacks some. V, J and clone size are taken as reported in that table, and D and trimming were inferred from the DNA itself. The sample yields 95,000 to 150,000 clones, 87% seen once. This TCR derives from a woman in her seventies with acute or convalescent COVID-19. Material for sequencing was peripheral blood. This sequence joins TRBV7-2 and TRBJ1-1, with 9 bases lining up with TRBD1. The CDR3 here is CASSPGQGRTEAFF. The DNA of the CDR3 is TGTGCCAGCAGTCCCGGACAGGGGCGGACTGAAGCTTTCTTT.